This T cell receptor beta chain stems from a study of CD8+ T cells in alopecia areata. This clone occurred a few times. The sample's treatment: oral pan-JAK inhibitor, 5-10 mg twice daily. After removal of 10 bases from V and 4 bases from J, the junction contained 8 bases not matched to a gene. The CDR3 has 13 amino acids. Germline V gene data show CDR1 as MDHEN and CDR2 as SYDVKM. Investigators isolated RNA and reverse transcribed it into cDNA to act as the sequencing template. The method was immunoSEQ multiplex PCR; TCRdb's version includes in-frame clones alone and lacks a portion of them. The top ten clones hold around 3.2% of a sample with 150,000 to 250,000 clones, about three fifths of them seen once.

This TCR derives from a human donor with alopecia areata. This specimen was CD4+ T cells sorted from blood, taken at week 4, from a patient treated with tofacitinib. The chain couples TRBV28 to TRBJ1-2, with 8 bases matching TRBD1. The CDR3 loop reads CANSDRVGYGYTF. The CDR3 bases are TGTGCCAATTCGGACAGGGTAGGCTATGGCTACACCTTC.